The T cell receptor beta chain described here comes from a study of blood T cell repertoires in COVID-19. For the study at large: T cells, B-cell-depleted T cells, or PBMCs supplied cDNA or gDNA.

Seattle's enrolled individuals joined amid active infection and were then monitored longitudinally. Only in-frame clones appear in the TCRdb table, and some are missing; sequencing was by immunoSEQ multiplex PCR. The sample comprises roughly 210,000 clones, around 80% of which are singletons, and 10% to 13% rests with the top ten. This CDR3 contains 15 residues. J was trimmed by 4 bases and V by 8 bases; bases with no gene match: 10. The germline V gene encodes CDR1 KGHSH and CDR2 LQKENI. The chain carries TRBV18 and TRBJ2-3; TRBD1 agrees at 9 bases. The sample was peripheral blood. The clonotype was recovered from a woman aged 80 or over with COVID-19, enrolled during active disease. The CDR3 DNA reads as TGTGCCAGCGGAACCGGGACAGGGAGGTCAGATACGCAGTATTTT. Translated, it gives CASGTGTGRSDTQYF.